This T cell receptor (beta chain) was sequenced for a study of T cell responses to AZD1222 COVID-19 vaccine. Study conclusions and caveats: At study baseline, merely about 6 AZD1222 recipients were seropositive. Reports indicate that nearly half of spike-specific TCRs are directed at unmutated variant regions. An increase in Spike-specific TCR breadth and depth was observed after two AZD1222 doses. Spike-spanning, vaccine-associated CD4 TCRs were dominant at 160-218 and 743-854.

Profiled with immunoSEQ multiplex PCR; TCRdb holds only in-frame clones, not every one. The sample contains around 100,000 clones, 87% of which appear only once. CDR1 is MNHEY, CDR2 SVGAGI, per germline. The CDR3 loop spans 14 amino acids. The V segment lost 3 bases and the J segment 9 bases; nucleotides outside the gene matches: 4. This clone has more than one count but fewer than ten. What it binds is not known. The starting material was peripheral blood, obtained on day 0 of AZD1222 vaccination. This chain links TRBV6-5 with TRBJ1-6, with TRBD1 matching over 8 bases. This receptor was obtained from an adult in good health. Here the CDR3 DNA reads TGTGCCAGCAGTTATCAGGGGGCTTCTTCACCCCTCCACTTT. Amino acid sequence: CASSYQGASSPLHF.